In this sample, the clone carrying this TCR beta chain turned up a few times. What it binds is unknown. Sequencing was performed with immunoSEQ multiplex PCR; in TCRdb, only in-frame clones are kept and a portion is missing. The sample consists of approximately 44,000 clones, about 80% of them appearing once. This specimen belongs to a study of OX40 agonist ivuxolimab in advanced cancers. Overall study findings and caveats: Nonresponders included some who also had low normalized T-cell clonal expansion.

The V gene's germline CDR1 is MDHEN and CDR2 SYDVKM. The length of the CDR3 is 14 residues. The V gene lost 3 bases and the J gene lost 5 bases, with 10 bases spanning the gap. This chain links TRBV28 with TRBJ2-2, with D hard to call. The sequences come from CD4+ or CD8+ T cells sorted from blood, collected in a trial of the OX40 agonist ivuxolimab. This TCR came from an adult with an advanced solid tumor such as melanoma, head and neck, liver or kidney cancer. The CDR3 nucleotides are TGTGCCAGCAGTTTCCCCCCCCGTACCGGGGAGCTGTTTTTT. Its translation: CASSFPPRTGELFF.